The T cell receptor (beta chain) under discussion was sequenced for a study of CD8+ T cells in alopecia areata. Overall study results and limits: Sequenced scalp T cells also include alphabeta T cells resident in normal skin.

Investigators isolated RNA and reverse transcribed it into cDNA to act as the sequencing template. This table comes from immunoSEQ multiplex PCR, and its TCRdb copy is limited to in-frame clones, with some not included. This sample yields around 210,000 clones, of which just over 55% are seen a single time; around 5% belongs to the top ten. The CDR3 consists of 13 residues. Per the germline V gene, CDR1 is MGHRA and CDR2 is YSYEKL. The V end lost 7 bases, the J end lost 12 bases, and 19 bases lay between the germline ends. On this clone: Its antigen is still unknown.

This TCR was sampled from a human donor in good health. The specimen sequenced was CD8+ T cells sorted from blood. The V call is TRBV4-1, the J call TRBJ2-1; TRBD2 might be the D (7 bases). CDR3 in DNA: TGCGCCAGCACGAATGGGGGGGCGGACGGGCAGTTCTTC. This encodes CASTNGGADGQFF.